The sample holds one count of the clone carrying this TCR beta chain. The sample originates from a study of blood T cell repertoires in COVID-19. About the research overall: Collection of acute and convalescent COVID-19 samples took place in the United States, Italy and Spain. Sample material is recorded as cDNA or gDNA derived from T cells, B-cell-depleted T cells, or PBMCs.

TCRdb keeps only in-frame clones here, not all; method: immunoSEQ multiplex PCR. The table has tens of thousands of clones, around 80% seen once. The ends lost 5 bases at V and 5 bases at J; junction bases unmatched: 2. The CDR3 length is 13 residues. CDR1 and CDR2 (germline): SEHNR, FQNEAQ (reference sequence). Sequencing was performed on peripheral blood. V gene TRBV7-9 combines with J gene TRBJ1-5; the match to TRBD1 covers 8 bases. The TCR comes from a human donor in a cohort sampled during active COVID-19. The CDR3 sequence: CASSRQGHQPQHF. CDR3 coding DNA: TGTGCCAGCAGCCGACAGGGGCATCAGCCCCAGCATTTT.